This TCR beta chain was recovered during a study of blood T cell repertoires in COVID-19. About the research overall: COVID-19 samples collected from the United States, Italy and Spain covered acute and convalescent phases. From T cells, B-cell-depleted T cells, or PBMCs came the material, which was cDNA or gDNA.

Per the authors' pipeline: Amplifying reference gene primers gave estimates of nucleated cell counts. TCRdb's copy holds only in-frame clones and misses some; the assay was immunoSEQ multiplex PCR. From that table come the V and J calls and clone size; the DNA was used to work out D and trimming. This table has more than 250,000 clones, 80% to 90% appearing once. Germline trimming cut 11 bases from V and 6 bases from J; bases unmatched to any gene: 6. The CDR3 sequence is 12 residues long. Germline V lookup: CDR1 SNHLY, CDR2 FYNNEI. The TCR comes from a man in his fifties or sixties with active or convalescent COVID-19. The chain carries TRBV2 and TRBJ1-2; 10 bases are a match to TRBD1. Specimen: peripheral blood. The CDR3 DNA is TGTGCCGGACGACAGGGGGCAGATGGCTACACCTTC. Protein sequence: CAGRQGADGYTF.